The TCR beta chain described here comes from a study of identical twins listed by TCRdb under 2016. A note on the overall study: To test whether fetal clonotypes persist, the study used deep sequencing on TCR alpha and beta repertoires from monozygotic twins, unrelated adults of various ages, and cord blood. To rule out contamination, replicate twin experiments were performed at different times with different library preparation protocols.

Every donor in the study was a healthy Caucasian. The twin cohort consisted of three pairs of female monozygotic twins, all aged roughly 18 to 30 years. RNA for TCR libraries was isolated from peripheral blood mononuclear cells. Compared with germline, V lacks 6 bases and J lacks 2 bases; bases without a gene match: 8. The CDR1 and CDR2 encoded by the germline V gene are SGHAT and FQNNGV. The cysteine opens and the phenylalanine closes a CDR3 of 15 amino acids. The entry retains the CDR3 DNA only, 45 bases that are in frame from base 1. The library was prepared using 5' RACE. The reads were generated on an Illumina HiSeq 2000. Template switching added a universal primer binding site, and the final cDNA carried a unique molecular identifier that allowed TCR cDNA molecules to be counted accurately. First-strand cDNA for TCR alpha and beta chains was synthesized from specific primers in the conserved constant-segment region. To control for contamination, each cDNA library was double barcoded with a SMART-Mk sample barcode plus Illumina barcodes. TruSeq adapter sequences, together with Illumina sample barcodes, were added in two successive PCR steps. The TCR alpha and beta cDNA libraries were sequenced on the Illumina HiSeq platform using custom primers. In the paper's pipeline: Unique molecular identifiers were extracted from raw reads with MiGEC, and CDR3 positions were determined with MiXCR. Recombination models were inferred per individual with the repgenHMM and IGoR tools using an EM algorithm. Shared clonotype analysis was performed with the tcR package in R, normalizing sharing by the product of cloneset sizes. Out-of-frame nonproductive sequences were analyzed to study raw recombination free of thymic and clonal selection effects. Using fastp at Q25 and MiXCR, TCRdb reprocessed the public reads and kept productive beta chains. Each record represents a unique CDR3 protein, reported with the most common genes and DNA among its rows. In this record, the V and J calls reflect TCRdb's handling and not the investigators' own analysis. For this sample there are about 890,000 distinct CDR3 sequences; roughly 12% appear just once. About 1.6% of the sample is held by the ten biggest clonotypes.

The paper's findings and limits, for the study overall: Because the same donors could not be followed over many years, the conclusions depended on cross-sectional statistical analysis. In beta out-of-frame sequences, excess twin sharing was weaker, because having fewer shared sequences lowered the signal-to-noise ratio. Zero-insertion analyses could be partly confounded by invariant T cells such as MAIT and iNKT, though diverse VJ usage argued against such confounding for most clonotypes. Recombination models systematically underestimated out-of-frame TCR alpha sharing in monozygotic twins but agreed with sharing between unrelated individuals. Fewer insertions were carried by abundant cord blood beta clonotypes; a weaker similar trend was observed in young adult naive repertoires, while no such trend was observed in memory repertoires. Out-of-frame TCR alpha sequences shared between twins showed an excess of low generation-probability sequences compared with coincidental sharing between unrelated individuals.

With regard to this clonotype: Its antigen remains unidentified. Base qualities were left out, and no much larger clone turns up one base away.

These data are also associated with another study on yellow fever vaccine responses in identical twins. According to the second study: The T cell response to vaccination in identical twins was reported by the authors to appear partly convergent and partly personalized. In the study, vaccine-responding T cell clones were precisely tracked in identical twins.

This receptor was identified in a woman aged 18-30 years in good health. This chain joins TRBV11-2 to TRBJ2-7, and TRBD1 aligns with 9 junction nucleotides. The sample taken for sequencing was PBMCs. The bases read TGTGCCAGCAGAGACAGGGGGACTGGGGCCTACGAGCAGTACTTC. It encodes CASRDRGTGAYEQYF.